Listed below are T cell receptor beta chains from one sample, sequenced in a study of T cell responses to AZD1222 COVID-19 vaccine. The assay was immunoSEQ multiplex PCR, and TCRdb's table has in-frame clones only and misses some. The sample consists of around 120,000 clones, around 89% of them appearing once. The sample was peripheral blood, taken on day 0 of MenACWY control vaccination. Receptors originate from an adult in good health. The CDR3 runs from the conserved cysteine through the conserved F or W. D genes are given only for firm matches. Size is omitted from some rows. Given values are once, few, many or a class for expanded clones.

abundance: -
v_gene: TRBV7-3
d_gene: -
j_gene: TRBJ2-1
CDR3nt: TGTGCCAGCAGCTTAACCCCCCGGGATCACAATGAGCAGTTCTTC
CDR3aa: CASSLTPRDHNEQFF

abundance: -
v_gene: TRBV7-2
d_gene: TRBD1
j_gene: TRBJ1-2
CDR3nt: TGTGCCAGCAGCTTATTTGGTGGACAGGCGAGTTATGGCTACACCTTC
CDR3aa: CASSLFGGQASYGYTF

abundance: -
v_gene: TRBV27
d_gene: TRBD1
j_gene: TRBJ2-5
CDR3nt: TGTGCCAGCAGTCTAGCCCCGACAGGGGGACAGACCCAGTACTTC
CDR3aa: CASSLAPTGGQTQYF

abundance: -
v_gene: TRBV6-5
d_gene: -
j_gene: TRBJ2-7
CDR3nt: TGTGCCAGCAGGAGCTTGGAGGGGAGCGAGCAGTACTTC
CDR3aa: CASRSLEGSEQYF

abundance: -
v_gene: TRBV11-3
d_gene: TRBD2
j_gene: TRBJ2-7
CDR3nt: TGTGCCAGCAGCTTATCCCTTGATAGTAGCGGGAACTACGAGCAGTACTTC
CDR3aa: CASSLSLDSSGNYEQYF

abundance: many
v_gene: TRBV7-9
d_gene: -
j_gene: TRBJ1-2
CDR3nt: TGTGCCAGCAGCCGCGGGAGACTGAATGGCTACACCTTC
CDR3aa: CASSRGRLNGYTF

abundance: -
v_gene: TRBV27
d_gene: TRBD1
j_gene: TRBJ2-5
CDR3nt: TGTGCCAGCAGTTCCCGAACAGGGGGCCCCGGGGTGGAGACCCAGTACTTC
CDR3aa: CASSSRTGGPGVETQYF

abundance: -
v_gene: TRBV5-6
d_gene: TRBD1
j_gene: TRBJ2-2
CDR3nt: TGTGCCAGCAGCTTGGGTACAGGGGCGGACGGGGAGCTGTTTTTT
CDR3aa: CASSLGTGADGELFF

abundance: -
v_gene: TRBV21-1
d_gene: -
j_gene: TRBJ2-3
CDR3nt: TGTGCCAGCAGCAAAGATCCAAGCGGACCTAGCACAGATACGCAGTATTTT
CDR3aa: CASSKDPSGPSTDTQYF

abundance: -
v_gene: TRBV6-5
d_gene: -
j_gene: TRBJ2-7
CDR3nt: TGTGCCAGCAGTTACCGGGACTCCCCCTACGAGCAGTACTTC
CDR3aa: CASSYRDSPYEQYF

abundance: few
v_gene: TRBV5-1
d_gene: -
j_gene: TRBJ2-7
CDR3nt: TGCGCCAGCAGCTTGGATTGGACTAAACCGGGCGAGCAGTACTTC
CDR3aa: CASSLDWTKPGEQYF

abundance: -
v_gene: TRBV19
d_gene: TRBD1
j_gene: TRBJ1-2
CDR3nt: TGTGCCACCGAACCGGGACAGGGTTTCGGCTACACCTTC
CDR3aa: CATEPGQGFGYTF

abundance: -
v_gene: TRBV5-1
d_gene: -
j_gene: TRBJ2-2
CDR3nt: TGCGCCAGCAGCGCGGACAGACCGAACACCGGGGAGCTGTTTTTT
CDR3aa: CASSADRPNTGELFF

abundance: -
v_gene: TRBV12-3/TRBV12-4
d_gene: -
j_gene: TRBJ1-1
CDR3nt: TGTGCCAGCAGCTGGACAATGAACACTGAAGCTTTCTTT
CDR3aa: CASSWTMNTEAFF

abundance: -
v_gene: TRBV11-2
d_gene: TRBD1
j_gene: TRBJ2-2
CDR3nt: TGTGCCAGCAGCAGCCTACAGGGGGCCCGGCCCGGGGAGCTGTTTTTT
CDR3aa: CASSSLQGARPGELFF

abundance: -
v_gene: TRBV7-9
d_gene: -
j_gene: TRBJ2-1
CDR3nt: TGTGCCAGCAGCTTGCAGGCTCTCTCCTACAATGAGCAGTTCTTC
CDR3aa: CASSLQALSYNEQFF

abundance: -
v_gene: TRBV5-1
d_gene: TRBD2
j_gene: TRBJ2-3
CDR3nt: TGCGCCAGCAGCTTAGGTCGAGCTAGCGGGAGGACGACTAGCACAGATACGCAGTATTTT
CDR3aa: CASSLGRASGRTTSTDTQYF

abundance: -
v_gene: TRBV27
d_gene: -
j_gene: TRBJ1-2
CDR3nt: TGTGCCAGCAGCCTCAGGGCCGGAGAAGGCTACACCTTC
CDR3aa: CASSLRAGEGYTF

abundance: -
v_gene: TRBV18
d_gene: -
j_gene: TRBJ2-5
CDR3nt: TGTGCCAGCTCATTAGACATAGGGGAGACCCAGTACTTC
CDR3aa: CASSLDIGETQYF

abundance: few
v_gene: TRBV5-1
d_gene: -
j_gene: TRBJ2-7
CDR3nt: TGCGCCAGCAGCCAGGGACAAGGAGGTTACGAGCAGTACTTC
CDR3aa: CASSQGQGGYEQYF

abundance: -
v_gene: TRBV4-2
d_gene: -
j_gene: TRBJ2-1
CDR3nt: TGTGCCAGCAGCCAAGTCTCCTTTCCGGATGAGCAGTTCTTC
CDR3aa: CASSQVSFPDEQFF

abundance: -
v_gene: TRBV12-3/TRBV12-4
d_gene: -
j_gene: TRBJ2-1
CDR3nt: TGTGCCAGCAGTTCGGCGAATGAGCAGTTCTTC
CDR3aa: CASSSANEQFF

abundance: -
v_gene: TRBV25-1
d_gene: -
j_gene: TRBJ2-3
CDR3nt: TGTGCCGGCAAGGGGGAGGGCCTCACAGATACGCAGTATTTT
CDR3aa: CAGKGEGLTDTQYF

abundance: -
v_gene: TRBV2
d_gene: TRBD2
j_gene: TRBJ2-7
CDR3nt: TGTGCCAGCATGGTCCCGGGAGGGAGCCACGAGCAGTACTTC
CDR3aa: CASMVPGGSHEQYF

abundance: once
v_gene: TRBV2
d_gene: -
j_gene: TRBJ2-7
CDR3nt: TGTGCCAGCAGTGAAGGGGGGTATGGGCAGTACTTC
CDR3aa: CASSEGGYGQYF

abundance: -
v_gene: TRBV30
d_gene: -
j_gene: TRBJ1-4
CDR3nt: TGTGCCTGGAGTGTACAGACACTCGTTAAACTGTTTTTT
CDR3aa: CAWSVQTLVKLFF

abundance: -
v_gene: TRBV4-1
d_gene: TRBD2
j_gene: TRBJ2-1
CDR3nt: TGCGCCAGCAGCCTGGGACTAGCGGGAGAGAAGAAGCAGTTCTTC
CDR3aa: CASSLGLAGEKKQFF

abundance: -
v_gene: TRBV5-1
d_gene: -
j_gene: TRBJ1-6
CDR3nt: TGCGCCAGCAGCTTGGTACAGGAGAATTCACCCCTCCACTTT
CDR3aa: CASSLVQENSPLHF

abundance: -
v_gene: TRBV19
d_gene: TRBD2
j_gene: TRBJ2-1
CDR3nt: TGTGCCAGTACCACCCAAGCGGGGAGGGCCATAAATGAGCAGTTCTTC
CDR3aa: CASTTQAGRAINEQFF

abundance: once
v_gene: TRBV5-6
d_gene: -
j_gene: TRBJ2-7
CDR3nt: TGTGCCAGCAGCTTACGAGGCAGGTCCTACGAGCAGTACTTC
CDR3aa: CASSLRGRSYEQYF

abundance: -
v_gene: TRBV11-3
d_gene: -
j_gene: TRBJ2-7
CDR3nt: TGTGCCAGCAGCGAAGGCAGGGATAGGTTCTTAGAGCAGTACTTC
CDR3aa: CASSEGRDRFLEQYF

abundance: -
v_gene: TRBV2
d_gene: -
j_gene: TRBJ2-1
CDR3nt: TGTGCCAGCAGAGCTGACATTAACAATGAGCAGTTCTTC
CDR3aa: CASRADINNEQFF

abundance: -
v_gene: TRBV7-3
d_gene: -
j_gene: TRBJ2-2
CDR3nt: TGTGCCAGCAGCTCGAACCCAACCGGGGAGCTGTTTTTT
CDR3aa: CASSSNPTGELFF

abundance: -
v_gene: TRBV6-5
d_gene: -
j_gene: TRBJ2-3
CDR3nt: TGTGCCAGCAGTTACCGAAGGCCAGGGAACACAGATACGCAGTATTTT
CDR3aa: CASSYRRPGNTDTQYF

abundance: -
v_gene: TRBV5-1
d_gene: -
j_gene: TRBJ2-2
CDR3nt: TGCGCCAGCAGCTTGGGACGGGGATACGCCGGGGAGCTGTTTTTT
CDR3aa: CASSLGRGYAGELFF

abundance: -
v_gene: TRBV7-9
d_gene: TRBD2
j_gene: TRBJ2-7
CDR3nt: TGTGCCAGCAGCCTCCTCGTAGCGGGAGGCTACGAGCAGTACTTC
CDR3aa: CASSLLVAGGYEQYF

abundance: -
v_gene: TRBV5-1
d_gene: -
j_gene: TRBJ1-1
CDR3nt: TGCGCCAGCAGCTTGGACGCGGTCGGAAAGCGCACTGAAGCTTTCTTT
CDR3aa: CASSLDAVGKRTEAFF

abundance: -
v_gene: TRBV3-1/TRBV3-2
d_gene: -
j_gene: TRBJ1-5
CDR3nt: TGTGCCAGCAGCCAAGGACCGAACAATCAGCCCCAGCATTTT
CDR3aa: CASSQGPNNQPQHF

abundance: -
v_gene: TRBV2
d_gene: -
j_gene: TRBJ1-2
CDR3nt: TGTGCCAGCAGTTGGCAGTTCTATGGCTACACCTTC
CDR3aa: CASSWQFYGYTF

abundance: -
v_gene: TRBV5-1
d_gene: -
j_gene: TRBJ1-1
CDR3nt: TGCGCCAGCAGCGCCGGACAGATTGGGGCTTTCTTT
CDR3aa: CASSAGQIGAFF

abundance: -
v_gene: TRBV24-1
d_gene: -
j_gene: TRBJ2-3
CDR3nt: TGTGCCACCAGTGAGATGCGGGGTAGCACAGATACGCAGTATTTT
CDR3aa: CATSEMRGSTDTQYF

abundance: -
v_gene: TRBV10-3
d_gene: TRBD2
j_gene: TRBJ2-1
CDR3nt: TGTGCCATCAGTCAGCGGGAGGGCGAGAATGAGCAGTTCTTC
CDR3aa: CAISQREGENEQFF